The T cell receptor beta chain under discussion was sequenced for a study of blood T cells in healthy people across ages. In the study overall: Roughly one uniquely barcoded beta molecule per two T cells was captured. Study-wide results and limits: Shifts in expanded clonotypes may have been confounded by donor CMV status, which was unknown. Per million T cells, TCR beta diversity dropped about linearly as age rose.

Only a few counts were recorded for this clonotype. Its antigen is not known. Germline-derived CDR1 and CDR2 are MNHEY and SVGEGT. The CDR3 is made up of 19 amino acids. Deletions cut 0 bases from V and 3 bases from J, with 21 bases between. Next came a second PCR, run for about 7 to 12 cycles, which used a sample-barcoded 5' primer along with a J-beta primer mix. The template-switch adaptor, which had 12 random nucleotides, put a tag on each cDNA molecule. TCRdb re-derived calls from the 5' RACE reads in MiXCR, one entry per CDR3 protein. There are hundreds of thousands of distinct CDR3 sequences in the sample; about 30% occur only once, and around 15% lies in the top ten.

The chain couples TRBV6-2 or TRBV6-3 to TRBJ1-5; D remains ambiguous. This receptor was taken from an elderly woman in good health. Sequenced: blood. CDR3 residues: CASSYSLLVRATFNQPQHF. The CDR3, as DNA: TGTGCCAGCAGTTACTCGCTCCTCGTGCGGGCCACCTTCAATCAGCCCCAGCATTTT.